Following are 31 T cell receptor beta chains from one sample sequenced in a study of T cells in Graves' hyperthyroidism and ophthalmopathy. Using RNA transcripts as the source, TCR beta CDR3 regions were amplified. TCR CDR3 regions were first amplified by RT-PCR with HTBI primers. One entry per CDR3 protein results from TCRdb running MiXCR on the multiplex PCR reads. The sample yields approximately 370,000 distinct CDR3 sequences, approximately 15% seen once. Specimen: blood. The receptor source for this set is a woman aged 25 to 39 with Graves' hyperthyroidism.

This clonotype was recorded at least ten times. J is TRBJ2-2 and V is TRBV12-3 or TRBV12-4, with TRBD2 matching 9 bases. The CDR3 consists of 16 residues. V lost 1 base to trimming and J lost 4 bases; unmatched junction nucleotides: 4. CDR3 in amino acids: CASSLGLAEITGELFF. The CDR3 coding sequence is TGTGCCAGCAGTTTAGGACTAGCGGAAATCACCGGGGAGCTGTTTTTT.

V is TRBV12-3 or TRBV12-4 and J is TRBJ1-2; D gene ambiguous. V gave up 3 bases and J gave up 4 bases, with 9 bases separating them. The CDR3 contains 13 residues. CDR3 sequence: CASSFLAIYGYTF. Written as DNA, the CDR3 is TGTGCCAGCAGTTTCTTGGCCATCTATGGCTACACCTTC.

This clonotype was seen ten or more times. The genes are TRBV2 and TRBJ1-2; D call uncertain. Trimming removed 3 bases at V and 4 bases at J, with 15 bases between. From germline, CDR1 is SNHLY and CDR2 FYNNEI. CDR3 length equals 15 residues. The chain's CDR3 is CASSDVQRILYGYTF. As DNA, the CDR3 is TGTGCCAGCAGTGATGTACAACGGATCCTCTATGGCTACACCTTC.

This sequence joins TRBV10-3 and TRBJ1-6, with 10 bases identical to TRBD1. Per the germline V gene, CDR1 is ENHRY and CDR2 is SYGVKD. The V gene end was trimmed by 1 base and the J gene end by 8 bases; junction bases not matched to a gene: 2. The CDR3 is made up of 15 amino acids. CDR3 in amino acids: CAISELGQGDSPLHF. The CDR3 DNA sequence: TGTGCCATCAGTGAGTTAGGACAGGGGGATTCACCCCTCCACTTT.

The chain's CDR3 is CASSETGDNTEAFF. CDR3 bases: TGTGCCAGCAGCGAGACAGGGGACAACACTGAAGCTTTCTTT. The chain is built from TRBV25-1 and TRBJ1-1; TRBD1 matches at 8 bases. The CDR3 loop spans 14 amino acids. V was pared by 6 bases and J by 2 bases, with 5 bases of the junction left unmatched. Germline V gene data show CDR1 as MGHDK and CDR2 as SYGVNS.

This clonotype showed up just a few times. This chain uses TRBV29-1 with TRBJ2-1; a possible D gene is TRBD2 (5 bases). Trimming stripped 2 bases from V and 6 bases from J, with 8 bases between. The CDR3 is 12 amino acids. From germline, CDR1 is SQVTM and CDR2 ANQGSEA. CDR3 protein: CSVEQEANEQFF. The CDR3 DNA sequence: TGCAGCGTTGAACAGGAGGCCAATGAGCAGTTCTTC.

V usage is TRBV25-1 and J usage is TRBJ1-5; 7 nucleotides align to TRBD1. The CDR3 spans 16 residues. Trimming removed 5 bases from V and 4 bases from J; junction bases left unmatched: 11. Germline values: CDR1 MGHDK, CDR2 SYGVNS. The CDR3: CASSSTTGTVNQPQHF. CDR3 bases: TGTGCCAGCAGTTCCACAACCGGGACAGTTAATCAGCCCCAGCATTTT.

This clonotype showed up many times. J is TRBJ2-3 and V is TRBV5-1; the match to TRBD2 covers 7 bases. V was clipped by 3 bases and J by 3 bases; unmatched bases: 10. Germline V gene lookup returns CDR1 SGHRS and CDR2 YFSETQ. The length of the CDR3 is 16 residues. This CDR3 reads CASSSGGGRATDTQYF. CDR3 bases: TGCGCCAGCAGCTCAGGTGGCGGGAGAGCAACAGATACGCAGTATTTT. Filled out from reference TRBV5-1 and TRBJ2-3, the complete variable domain reads KAGVTQTPRYLIKTRGQQVTLSCSPISGHRSVSWYQQTPGQGLQFLFEYFSETQRNKGNFPGRFSGRQFSNSRSEMNVSTLELGDSALYLCASSSGGGRATDTQYFGPGTRLTVL.

A word on this clonotype: A much larger clone differs by one base, so this may be a read error. This chain links TRBV5-1 with TRBJ2-1; the D is unclear. Germline V lookup: CDR1 SGHRS, CDR2 YFSETQ. V was pared by 6 bases and J by 7 bases, with 17 bases between. This CDR3 region has 14 residues. The CDR3 loop reads CASTLPQRRNEQFF. In DNA, the CDR3 is TGCGCCAGCACGCTCCCCCAGCGCCGAAATGAGCAGTTCTTC.

This clonotype was picked up many times. This sequence joins TRBV20-1 and TRBJ2-7; 10 bases line up with TRBD1. V dropped 5 bases and J dropped 2; count of bases not matched to a gene: 9. Germline values: CDR1 DFQATT, CDR2 SNEGSKA (reference sequence). The CDR3 loop spans 15 amino acids. The DNA for the CDR3 is TGCAGTGCTGAACCACGGGACAGGGGCACCTACGAGCAGTACTTC. Its protein is CSAEPRDRGTYEQYF.

This clonotype was observed many times. The J gene is TRBJ2-3, the V gene TRBV28; 8 bases are shared with TRBD2. CDR1 MDHEN and CDR2 SYDVKM come from the germline V gene. CDR3 length equals 17 residues. V was clipped by 7 bases and J by 5 bases; unmatched bases: 17. This CDR3 is CASTSLGSGSGRDTQYF. As DNA, the CDR3 is TGTGCCAGCACCAGTTTGGGGAGCGGGAGTGGTCGAGATACGCAGTATTTT.

This clonotype was seen at least ten times. The CDR3, as DNA: TGTGCCAGCTCGACAGGGGGGGCCTACGAGCAGTACTTC. This codes for CASSTGGAYEQYF. V usage is TRBV18 and J usage is TRBJ2-7, with 9 bases matching TRBD1. This CDR3 region has 13 residues. V was pared by 6 bases and J by 2 bases, with 2 bases of the junction left unmatched. From germline, CDR1 is KGHSH and CDR2 LQKENI.

This clonotype was seen many times. V is TRBV5-1 and J is TRBJ2-7; D call uncertain. V lost 0 bases and J lost 1, with 8 bases in between. The CDR3 length is 14 residues. Germline assignment: CDR1 SGHRS and CDR2 YFSETQ. The DNA for the CDR3 is TGCGCCAGCAGCTTGGTCGGCAGATCCTACGAGCAGTACTTC. Residues: CASSLVGRSYEQYF.

This clonotype was counted many times. The chain employs TRBV9 and TRBJ1-4; D gene unclear. This CDR3 has 16 residues. The ends were cut back, 0 bases at V and 8 bases at J, with 17 bases in the middle. Looked up from germline, CDR1 is SGDLS and CDR2 is YYNGEE. CDR3 region: CASSVGSGPTGEKLFF. CDR3 coding DNA: TGTGCCAGCAGCGTAGGGTCGGGTCCAACCGGCGAAAAACTGTTTTTT.

The sample holds many counts of this clonotype. The chain links TRBV12-3 or TRBV12-4 to TRBJ2-1, with 7 nucleotides matching TRBD2. The CDR3 totals 13 residues. With 5 bases clipped from V and 8 bases from J, the junction kept 6 bases outside the gene matches. CDR3 nucleotide sequence: TGTGCCAGCAGTCAGACTAGCTCCGATGAGCAGTTCTTC. It yields the protein CASSQTSSDEQFF.

This clonotype appeared a few times. J is TRBJ2-3 and V is TRBV25-1, with a possible D match to TRBD2 (5 bases). This CDR3 is 14 amino acids long. The V gene lost 0 bases and the J gene lost 2 bases, with 6 bases spanning the gap. Germline V gene lookup returns CDR1 MGHDK and CDR2 SYGVNS. The CDR3, as DNA: TGTGCCAGCAGTGAATATCGGGACACAGATACGCAGTATTTT. It codes for CASSEYRDTDTQYF.

There are many counts of this clonotype. The chain uses TRBV20-1 and TRBJ2-3; D unresolved. V was cut by 1 base and J by 2 bases, with 16 bases left in between. The CDR3 is 16 residues long. Germline V CDR1 and CDR2: DFQATT, SNEGSKA (reference sequence). This CDR3 reads CSARAWNTEPTDTQYF. In nucleotides, the CDR3 is TGCAGTGCTAGAGCTTGGAATACAGAACCCACAGATACGCAGTATTTT.

This clonotype appeared many times. The chain employs TRBV20-1 and TRBJ2-1; 9 bases match TRBD2. This CDR3 is 15 amino acids long. Germline V gene sequence: CDR1 DFQATT, CDR2 SNEGSKA (reference sequence). With 5 bases clipped from V and 3 bases from J, the junction kept 8 bases outside the gene matches. CDR3 sequence reads: CSARTRLADYNEQFF. Written as DNA, the CDR3 is TGCAGTGCTCGAACCCGACTAGCGGACTACAATGAGCAGTTCTTC.

The genes are TRBV20-1 and TRBJ2-1; TRBD2 matches at 7 bases. The CDR3 length is 14 residues. The V gene's germline CDR1 is DFQATT and CDR2 SNEGSKA (reference sequence). After removal of 4 bases from V and 0 bases from J, the junction contained 3 bases not matched to a gene. The CDR3 coding sequence is TGCAGTGCTAAGCGGGGCCCCTCCTACAATGAGCAGTTCTTC. Its protein is CSAKRGPSYNEQFF.

The genes are TRBV28 and TRBJ2-7; possibly TRBD1 for D (6 bases). Germline V lookup: CDR1 MDHEN, CDR2 SYDVKM. The CDR3 extends over 12 amino acids. V was clipped by 5 bases and J by 6 bases, with 11 bases between them. The CDR3 here is CASSPNRAEQYF. In DNA, the CDR3 is TGTGCCAGCAGTCCAAACAGGGCCGAGCAGTACTTC.

The chain carries TRBV7-2 and TRBJ2-2; 13 bases fit TRBD2. The CDR3 loop spans 19 amino acids. J was trimmed by 4 bases and V by 5 bases; bases with no gene match: 13. Germline CDR1 SGHTA, CDR2 FQGNSA. CDR3 sequence (DNA): TGTGCCAGCAGCACCCGACTAGCGGGAGGCACCAAGGGCACCGGGGAGCTGTTTTTT. Translation gives CASSTRLAGGTKGTGELFF.

This clonotype was seen many times. The chain is built from TRBV20-1 and TRBJ2-1; 9 nucleotides agree with TRBD2. J gave up 6 bases and V 1 base, and 10 bases lay outside the gene matches. The CDR3 spans 16 residues. Germline V gives CDR1 DFQATT, CDR2 SNEGSKA (reference sequence). This CDR3 is CSARVISGSFSNEQFF. DNA of the CDR3: TGCAGTGCTAGAGTTATTAGCGGGAGTTTTAGCAATGAGCAGTTCTTC.

This clonotype was found many times. V gene TRBV28 combines with J gene TRBJ1-4; no firm D call. The CDR3 has 12 amino acids. Germline CDR1 and CDR2: MDHEN and SYDVKM. V lost 4 bases and J lost 6, with 6 bases in between. The DNA for the CDR3 is TGTGCCAGCAGTTGGAGCGATGAAAAACTGTTTTTT. This gives the protein CASSWSDEKLFF.

This clonotype was seen many times. The chain links TRBV12-3 or TRBV12-4 to TRBJ1-2; the match to TRBD1 covers 9 bases. There are 18 residues in the CDR3. With V trimmed by 6 bases and J by 6 bases, 20 bases remained unmatched. The CDR3 loop is CASRSDWDRVPIFDGYTF. The CDR3 DNA follows: TGTGCCAGCAGATCCGATTGGGACAGGGTCCCAATCTTTGATGGCTACACCTTC.

This clonotype was counted ten times or more. V usage is TRBV28 and J usage is TRBJ2-7, with 7 bases aligning to TRBD1. With 7 bases clipped from V and 2 bases from J, the junction kept 11 bases outside the gene matches. The V gene's germline CDR1 is MDHEN and CDR2 SYDVKM. The CDR3 has 15 residues. The CDR3 sequence is CASTGTAAVPYEQYF. The CDR3 DNA follows: TGTGCCAGCACCGGGACAGCAGCCGTTCCCTACGAGCAGTACTTC.

This clonotype came up a few times. The rearrangement joins TRBV5-8 to TRBJ2-5; 11 bases map to TRBD2. The CDR3 is 15 residues long. Germline trimming cut 2 bases from V and 5 bases from J; bases unmatched to any gene: 5. CDR1 and CDR2 from the germline V gene are SGHTS and YDEGEE. CDR3 nucleotides: TGTGCCAGCAGCTTCTCGGGACTAGCGGAGGAGACCCAGTACTTC. Translating it yields CASSFSGLAEETQYF.

The chain recombines TRBV20-1 with TRBJ2-5; 10 bases fit TRBD2. V shed 2 bases, J shed 4 bases, and the junction held 4 bases outside the gene matches. This CDR3 comprises 14 residues. Germline V gene data show CDR1 as DFQATT and CDR2 as SNEGSKA (reference sequence). This chain's CDR3 is CSARSSGRGETQYF. The CDR3, as DNA: TGCAGTGCTAGATCCAGCGGGAGGGGAGAGACCCAGTACTTC.

Many counts were recorded for this clonotype. The rearrangement uses TRBV11-3 and TRBJ2-1; D ambiguous. V was clipped by 5 bases and J by 8 bases, with 16 bases between them. This CDR3 has 14 amino acids. Germline CDR1 reads SGHNT; CDR2 reads YENEEA. The CDR3 DNA is TGTGCCAGCAGCCTAAACCGGGCCCTCGATGAGCAGTTCTTC. Translating gives CASSLNRALDEQFF.

This clonotype occurred a few times. The chain couples TRBV10-3 to TRBJ2-5; D could derive from TRBD1 or TRBD2 (5 bases each). V lost 6 bases and J 2 bases, leaving 10 bases between the germline ends. Germline CDR1 is ENHRY and CDR2 is SYGVKD. The CDR3 covers 13 residues. As DNA, the CDR3 is TGTGCCATCAGCGACAGCGGTCAAGAGACCCAGTACTTC. Amino acids: CAISDSGQETQYF.

The V gene is TRBV28, the J gene TRBJ2-1, with D perhaps TRBD1 (6 bases). Looked up from germline, CDR1 is MDHEN and CDR2 is SYDVKM. This CDR3 spans 15 amino acids. Trimming cost V 6 bases and J 8 bases, with 20 bases left between them. The CDR3 loop is CASSPMPGTIDEQFF. The DNA of the CDR3 is TGTGCCAGCAGCCCTATGCCCGGGACAATCGATGAGCAGTTCTTC.

This clonotype showed up just a few times. CDR3 DNA sequence: TGTGCCAGCAGTCGGACAGGGGAGTTTTTCGAGCAGTACTTC. It is translated as CASSRTGEFFEQYF. The chain joins TRBV5-5 to TRBJ2-7, with 9 bases that match TRBD1. The CDR3 loop spans 14 amino acids. Germline trimming cut 5 bases from V and 6 bases from J; bases unmatched to any gene: 9. From germline, CDR1 is SGHKS and CDR2 YYEKEE (reference sequence).